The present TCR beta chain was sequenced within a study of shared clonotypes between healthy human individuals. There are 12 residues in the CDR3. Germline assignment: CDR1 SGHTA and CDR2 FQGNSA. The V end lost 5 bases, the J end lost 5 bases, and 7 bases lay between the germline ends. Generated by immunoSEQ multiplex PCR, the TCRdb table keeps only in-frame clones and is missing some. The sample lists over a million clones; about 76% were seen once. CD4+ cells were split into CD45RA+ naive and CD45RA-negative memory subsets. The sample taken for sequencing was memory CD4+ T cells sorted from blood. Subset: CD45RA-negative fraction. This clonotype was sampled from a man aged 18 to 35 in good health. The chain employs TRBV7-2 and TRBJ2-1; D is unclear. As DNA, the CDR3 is TGTGCCAGCAGCCCCCTCCACAATGAGCAGTTCTTC. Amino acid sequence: CASSPLHNEQFF.